This T cell receptor beta chain came from a study of post-analysis software for immune sequencing data. Many counts were recorded for this clonotype. Its specificity is unknown. Each TCR beta cDNA library carried unique molecular identifiers. A population of about 0.95 to 11 million T cells gave rise to approximately 500,000 cDNA molecules. TCRdb re-called the PCR reads through MiXCR, storing one row per CDR3 protein. The table shows about 540,000 distinct CDR3 sequences, with 34% occurring only once. The CDR3 loop spans 13 amino acids. From germline, CDR1 is SGHTA and CDR2 FQGNSA. Trimming left V 2 bases short and J 7 bases short, with 9 bases between. The study's findings and limits: In multiple sclerosis, normalized Chao1 diversity was significantly below that of controls. The five TRBV segments detected at higher frequency in patients than in controls included TRBV5-6, TRBV5-1 and TRBV20-1.

The source of this sequence is a girl aged 2 to 17 with multiple sclerosis. The sequenced material came from blood. This chain connects TRBV7-2 to TRBJ2-1; D assignment may be TRBD1 or TRBD2 (6 bases each). CDR3 coding DNA: TGTGCCAGCAGCTTAAGGGGGGATAATGAGCAGTTCTTC. Amino acids: CASSLRGDNEQFF.